The rows below give T cell receptor beta chains drawn from one sample of a study of early stage breast cancer tumors. TCRdb's table, derived via immunoSEQ multiplex PCR, lists solely in-frame clones and lacks some. The sample lists more than 12,000 clones, roughly 83% occurring once. Source material: normal breast tissue next to the tumor. The receptor set was obtained from a person in their thirties with breast cancer. Each CDR3 is given with its conserved first and last residue. D genes are given only for firm matches. Only some rows state a clone size, as once, few, many or a class for expanded clones.

length,J,size,V,D,CDR3,DNA
17,TRBJ2-6,.,TRBV11-3,.,CASSLGRGSSGANVLTF,TGTGCCAGCAGCTTAGGCAGGGGAAGCTCTGGGGCCAACGTCCTGACTTTC
15,TRBJ2-7,.,TRBV19,TRBD2,CASSSGTSGSYEQYF,TGTGCCAGTAGTTCCGGGACTAGCGGTTCCTACGAGCAGTACTTC
14,TRBJ2-7,.,TRBV4-3,.,CASSQDWNSYEQYF,TGCGCCAGCAGCCAAGATTGGAACTCTTACGAGCAGTACTTC
13,TRBJ1-2,.,TRBV2,.,CASSDQVFDGYTF,TGTGCCAGCAGTGACCAGGTCTTCGATGGCTACACCTTC
15,TRBJ2-3,.,TRBV7-8,TRBD2,CASSLFQREADTQYF,TGTGCCAGCAGCTTATTTCAGCGGGAGGCCGATACGCAGTATTTT
20,TRBJ2-1,once,TRBV30,TRBD2,CAWKSGSGSRIGGSYNEQFF,TGTGCCTGGAAGTCTGGGAGCGGGAGTCGGATAGGGGGCTCCTACAATGAGCAGTTCTTC
16,TRBJ2-7,.,TRBV7-2,.,CASSRSGGGSSYEQYF,TGTGCCAGCAGCCGGTCGGGGGGCGGGAGCTCCTACGAGCAGTACTTC
16,TRBJ2-3,.,TRBV4-3,.,CASSQATWSSTDTQYF,TGCGCCAGCAGCCAGGCCACGTGGTCTAGCACAGATACGCAGTATTTT
17,TRBJ2-2,.,TRBV5-1,TRBD2,CASSRWGGTVNTGELFF,TGCGCCAGCAGCCGCTGGGGGGGGACTGTGAACACCGGGGAGCTGTTTTTT
19,TRBJ2-7,.,TRBV7-3,TRBD2,CASSLTRGRAGVQFYEQYF,TGTGCCAGCAGCTTAACGCGAGGGAGGGCCGGTGTTCAGTTCTACGAGCAGTACTTC
15,TRBJ1-4,.,TRBV30,TRBD1,CAWSEDRVWNEKLFF,TGTGCCTGGAGTGAGGACAGGGTTTGGAATGAAAAACTGTTTTTT
15,TRBJ2-1,.,TRBV6-1,.,CASSEVGEAYNEQFF,TGTGCCAGCAGTGAAGTAGGGGAAGCCTACAATGAGCAGTTCTTC
16,TRBJ2-2,.,TRBV6-5,.,CASSYGRNRGTGELFF,TGTGCCAGCAGTTACGGGAGGAACAGGGGTACCGGGGAGCTGTTTTTT